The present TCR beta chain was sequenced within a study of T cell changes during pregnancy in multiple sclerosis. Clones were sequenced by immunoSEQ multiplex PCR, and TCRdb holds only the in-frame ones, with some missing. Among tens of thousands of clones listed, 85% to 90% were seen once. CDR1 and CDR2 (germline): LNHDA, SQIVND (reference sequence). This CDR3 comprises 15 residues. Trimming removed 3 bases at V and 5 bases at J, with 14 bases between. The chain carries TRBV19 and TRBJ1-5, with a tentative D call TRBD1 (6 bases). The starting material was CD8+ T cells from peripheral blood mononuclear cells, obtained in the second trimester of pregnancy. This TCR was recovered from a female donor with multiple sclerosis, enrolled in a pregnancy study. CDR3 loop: CASSISDSYHQPQHF. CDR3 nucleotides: TGTGCCAGTAGTATCTCGGACAGTTATCATCAGCCCCAGCATTTT.